One and the same sample provided the 15 T cell receptor beta chains below, sequenced in a study of beta chain features in type 1 diabetes. Study-level results: All four CD4+ subsets of Type 1 diabetes patients contained TCRB CDR3s that were moderately but significantly shorter.

Sequenced material consisted of expressed TCRB transcripts (all of the isolated RNA was reverse transcribed). TCRdb keeps only in-frame clones here, not all; method: immunoSEQ multiplex PCR. The profile shows about 740,000 clones, roughly 12% of them singletons. For these receptors, no antigen is known. The sequencing sample was made of naive CD4+ T cells from blood. The receptors were sampled from a man aged 18-30 years with type 1 diabetes.

This clone was seen a handful of times. This rearrangement joins TRBV10-3 to TRBJ1-1, with 10 bases fitting TRBD1. This CDR3 has 14 amino acids. The ends lost 7 bases at V and 1 base at J; junction bases unmatched: 3. Germline loops: CDR1 ENHRY, CDR2 SYGVKD. In DNA, the CDR3 is TGTGCCATCACCCGGGACAGGGGGAACACTGAAGCTTTCTTT. This sequence encodes CAITRDRGNTEAFF.

This clone has just a few counts. The gene calls are TRBV25-1 and TRBJ1-6; the D is unclear. V was trimmed by 2 bases and J by 10 bases, leaving 12 bases between them. Germline loops: CDR1 MGHDK, CDR2 SYGVNS. The CDR3 is 14 residues long. CDR3 region: CASSEGPSRSPLHF. CDR3 nucleotide sequence: TGTGCCAGCAGTGAAGGGCCGAGCCGGTCACCCCTCCACTTT.

The chain combines TRBV5-1 with TRBJ2-2; D tentatively fits TRBD1 or TRBD2 (5 bases each). The germline V and J ends were trimmed by 1 base and 4 bases, with 17 bases remaining between them. The CDR3 covers 17 residues. The germline V gene has CDR1 SGHRS and CDR2 YFSETQ. The CDR3 sequence: CASSLNPPGLGTGELFF. For the CDR3, the DNA is TGCGCCAGCAGCTTGAACCCCCCGGGGCTTGGCACCGGGGAGCTGTTTTTT. Variable domain in full (rest from reference TRBV5-1 and TRBJ2-2): KAGVTQTPRYLIKTRGQQVTLSCSPISGHRSVSWYQQTPGQGLQFLFEYFSETQRNKGNFPGRFSGRQFSNSRSEMNVSTLELGDSALYLCASSLNPPGLGTGELFFGEGSRLTVL.

The rearrangement links TRBV18 to TRBJ2-3; D unclear. Germline CDR1 is KGHSH and CDR2 is LQKENI. V was shortened by 1 base and J by 0 bases, with 5 bases between the two germline ends. The CDR3 totals 14 residues. Here the CDR3 reads CASSPQVSTDTQYF. The DNA of the CDR3 is TGTGCCAGCTCACCACAGGTTAGCACAGATACGCAGTATTTT. The full variable domain, rest sourced from reference TRBV18 and TRBJ2-3, is NAGVMQNPRHLVRRRGQEARLRCSPMKGHSHVYWYRQLPEEGLKFMVYLQKENIIDESGMPKERFSAEFPKEGPSILRIQQVVRGDSAAYFCASSPQVSTDTQYFGPGTRLTVL.

The genes are TRBV7-2 and TRBJ1-5, with D unresolved. The CDR3 length is 16 residues. Deletions cut 1 base from V and 4 bases from J, with 14 bases between. CDR1 SGHTA and CDR2 FQGNSA come from the germline V gene. The CDR3 nucleotides are TGTGCCAGCAGCTTAGGTCCGGGTCCATCGAATCAGCCCCAGCATTTT. This translates into CASSLGPGPSNQPQHF.

This clone was recorded a few times. The chain carries TRBV7-2 and TRBJ2-3; perhaps TRBD2 as D (6 bases). The V gene's germline CDR1 is SGHTA and CDR2 FQGNSA. V was trimmed by 6 bases and J by 2 bases, leaving 15 bases between them. This CDR3 contains 15 residues. CDR3 coding DNA: TGTGCCAGCAGTACCCTGGGACTTCTCACAGATACGCAGTATTTT. This codes for CASSTLGLLTDTQYF. Variable domain in full (rest from reference TRBV7-2 and TRBJ2-3): GAGVSQSPSNKVTEKGKDVELRCDPISGHTALYWYRQSLGQGLEFLIYFQGNSAPDKSGLPSDRFSAERTGGSVSTLTIQRTQQEDSAVYLCASSTLGLLTDTQYFGPGTRLTVL.

This clone was seen just once. This rearrangement joins TRBV5-6 to TRBJ1-1, with D unclear. This CDR3 comprises 15 residues. Germline V gives CDR1 SGHDT, CDR2 YYEEEE. V was shortened by 0 bases and J by 1 base, with 10 bases between the two germline ends. The CDR3 nucleotides are TGTGCCAGCAGCTTGGCCAGTCAGCAGAACACTGAAGCTTTCTTT. Its protein product is CASSLASQQNTEAFF.

This clone was detected a few times. The chain uses TRBV15 and TRBJ1-2; D is possibly TRBD1 (5 bases). The germline V gene encodes CDR1 LNHNV and CDR2 YYDKDF (reference sequence). V lost 0 bases and J 4 bases, leaving 15 bases between the germline ends. The CDR3 covers 16 residues. In nucleotides, the CDR3 is TGTGCCACCAGCAGAGAAGGGACGGGGACCTCCTATGGCTACACCTTC. This codes for CATSREGTGTSYGYTF.

This clone came up a few times. V is TRBV7-6 and J is TRBJ2-7; D possibly corresponds to TRBD1 (6 bases). The CDR3 has 15 amino acids. Trimming took off 0 bases at V and 3 bases at J, with 12 bases between the two ends. Germline V gene sequence: CDR1 SGHVS, CDR2 FNYEAQ. For the CDR3, the DNA is TGTGCCAGCAGCTTAGCGTCAGGGGCTTACTACGAGCAGTACTTC. This codes for CASSLASGAYYEQYF.

The V gene is TRBV7-3, the J gene TRBJ1-6; D is uncertain. Germline CDR1 reads SGHTA; CDR2 reads FQGTGA. V shed 0 bases and J shed 7 bases, with 7 bases lying between them. The CDR3 extends over 14 amino acids. The CDR3 spells CASSLTFGNSPLHF. The DNA for the CDR3 is TGTGCCAGCAGCTTAACGTTCGGGAATTCACCCCTCCACTTT.

The V and J genes are TRBV2 and TRBJ1-5; D is uncertain. The CDR3 consists of 14 residues. Trimming took 1 base from V and 0 from J, leaving 4 bases between them. Germline values: CDR1 SNHLY, CDR2 FYNNEI. The CDR3 protein is CASSEVNSNQPQHF. In nucleotides, the CDR3 is TGTGCCAGCAGTGAAGTTAATAGCAATCAGCCCCAGCATTTT.

The chain recombines TRBV6-4 with TRBJ1-5; 7 nucleotides agree with TRBD1. The germline V gene encodes CDR1 MRHNA and CDR2 SNTAGT. With 4 bases clipped from V and 7 bases from J, the junction kept 4 bases outside the gene matches. This CDR3 has 13 amino acids. CDR3 sequence: CASSVDRAQPQHF. The CDR3 region has the DNA TGTGCCAGCAGTGTTGACAGGGCCCAGCCCCAGCATTTT.

V usage is TRBV27 and J usage is TRBJ1-5; no clear D. There are 13 residues in the CDR3. Trimming removed 6 bases from V and 5 bases from J, with 11 bases in between. The germline gives CDR1 MNHEY, CDR2 SMNVEV (reference sequence). CDR3 DNA: TGTGCCAGCAGCACGGTGGGTTATCAGCCCCAGCATTTT. It is translated as CASSTVGYQPQHF.

This chain joins TRBV30 and TRBJ1-1, with D tentatively TRBD1 (5 bases). V gave up 2 bases and J gave up 1 base, with 14 bases separating them. From germline, CDR1 is GTSNPN and CDR2 SVGIG (reference sequence). This CDR3 is built from 15 residues. The CDR3 loop reads CAWSLDTLSNTEAFF. CDR3 DNA sequence: TGTGCCTGGAGTCTGGACACTTTATCGAACACTGAAGCTTTCTTT.

This clone was found a few times. This chain links TRBV5-4 with TRBJ1-5, with 7 bases lining up with TRBD1. The CDR3 spans 17 residues. V lost 1 base and J lost 0; bases outside the gene matches: 7. Per germline, CDR1 SGHNT and CDR2 YYREEE (reference sequence). This chain's CDR3 is CASSLMTGTDSNQPQHF. The DNA of the CDR3 is TGTGCCAGCAGCTTGATGACCGGGACAGATAGCAATCAGCCCCAGCATTTT. The whole variable domain, filled in from reference TRBV5-4 and TRBJ1-5, reads ETGVTQSPTHLIKTRGQQVTLRCSSQSGHNTVSWYQQALGQGPQFIFQYYREEENGRGNFPPRFSGLQFPNYSSELNVNALELDDSALYLCASSLMTGTDSNQPQHFGDGTRLSIL.